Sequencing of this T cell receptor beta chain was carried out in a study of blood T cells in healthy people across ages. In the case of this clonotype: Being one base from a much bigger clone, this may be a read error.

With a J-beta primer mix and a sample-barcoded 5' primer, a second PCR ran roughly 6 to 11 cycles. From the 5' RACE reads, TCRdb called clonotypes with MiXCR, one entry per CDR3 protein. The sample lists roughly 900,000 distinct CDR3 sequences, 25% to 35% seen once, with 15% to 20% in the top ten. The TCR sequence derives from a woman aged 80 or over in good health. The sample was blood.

The CDR3 reads CASSFMATSGGASTDTQYF. The CDR3 nucleotides read TGTGCCAGCAGTTTTATGGCGACTAGCGGGGGGGCTAGCACAGATACGCAGTATTTT. The V gene is TRBV12-3 or TRBV12-4, the J gene TRBJ2-3, with 14 bases aligning to TRBD2. J gave up 0 bases and V 3 bases, and 8 bases lay outside the gene matches. The CDR3 contains 19 residues.